Each of the 25 T cell receptor beta chains below was sequenced from the same sample in a study of blood T cell repertoires in COVID-19. Assay: immunoSEQ multiplex PCR; the TCRdb copy retains only in-frame clones and omits some. The sample lists about 110,000 clones; about 85% were seen once. Sequencing input: peripheral blood. The receptors originated from a man between 35 and 55 years old with acute or convalescent COVID-19.

The CDR3 DNA follows: TGTGCCAGCAGCCAAGAGAGGGGACTAGCGGAACAAGAGACCCAGTACTTC. Amino acid sequence: CASSQERGLAEQETQYF. The chain recombines TRBV3-1 (or the pseudogene TRBV3-2) with TRBJ2-5; 11 bases agree with TRBD2. V lost 0 bases, J lost 2 bases, and 5 bases stayed unmatched. CDR1 LGHDT and CDR2 YNNKEL come from the germline V gene (reference sequence). This CDR3 is built from 17 residues.

The V gene is TRBV19, the J gene TRBJ1-5; D is undetermined. This CDR3 spans 14 amino acids. V shed 2 bases and J shed 3 bases, with 8 bases lying between them. Germline CDR1 reads LNHDA; CDR2 reads SQIVND (reference sequence). The DNA for the CDR3 is TGTGCCAGTAGTATAAGTGGCTCCAATCAGCCCCAGCATTTT. Its protein product is CASSISGSNQPQHF.

The chain recombines TRBV9 with TRBJ2-1; D uncertain. CDR3 length equals 14 residues. Trimming stripped 0 bases from V and 3 bases from J, with 7 bases between. Per the germline V gene, CDR1 is SGDLS and CDR2 is YYNGEE. CDR3 in amino acids: CASSVDSYYNEQFF. In DNA form, the CDR3 reads TGTGCCAGCAGCGTAGACAGCTACTACAATGAGCAGTTCTTC.

The genes are TRBV12-5 and TRBJ1-1, with D unresolved. V shed 7 bases and J shed 5 bases, with 14 bases lying between them. CDR1 LGHNT and CDR2 FRNRAP come from the germline V gene. The CDR3 loop spans 13 amino acids. CDR3 sequence reads: CASAPGRWTEAFF. The CDR3 DNA reads as TGTGCTAGTGCCCCCGGGAGGTGGACTGAAGCTTTCTTT. Together with reference TRBV12-5 and TRBJ1-1, the CDR3 gives the full variable domain: DARVTQTPRHKVTEMGQEVTMRCQPILGHNTVFWYRQTMMQGLELLAYFRNRAPLDDSGMPKDRFSAEMPDATLATLKIQPSEPRDSAVYFCASAPGRWTEAFFGQGTRLTVV.

V is TRBV5-1 and J is TRBJ2-5; tentative D call: TRBD2 (5 bases). The CDR3 loop spans 14 amino acids. Between the trimmed V and J ends, which lost 0 bases and 4 bases, there was a span of 10 bases. Germline V CDR1 and CDR2: SGHRS, YFSETQ. CDR3 in amino acids: CASSLAGVGETQYF. Here the CDR3 DNA reads TGCGCCAGCAGCTTGGCCGGGGTGGGAGAGACCCAGTACTTC.

V and J are TRBV4-2 and TRBJ2-1, with 8 bases that match TRBD2. The V and J ends lost 1 base and 6 bases, in that order; junction bases with no gene match: 11. The CDR3 runs 17 residues. CDR1 is LGHNA and CDR2 is YNFKEQ in the germline V gene. DNA for the CDR3: TGTGCCAGCAGCCAAGGGGACGGGACTAGACGACCCAATGAGCAGTTCTTC. This translates into CASSQGDGTRRPNEQFF.

The rearrangement joins TRBV28 to TRBJ2-5; perhaps TRBD2 as D (5 bases). Trimming took 4 bases from V and 1 from J, leaving 16 bases between them. The CDR3 consists of 16 residues. Germline loops: CDR1 MDHEN, CDR2 SYDVKM. Here the CDR3 reads CASSYPRGRIQETQYF. The DNA of the CDR3 is TGTGCCAGCAGTTACCCACGCGGGCGGATCCAAGAGACCCAGTACTTC.

V and J are TRBV25-1 and TRBJ1-4; D call uncertain. Germline-derived CDR1 and CDR2 are MGHDK and SYGVNS. This CDR3 is 15 amino acids long. V dropped 10 bases and J dropped 6 bases, with 21 bases sitting between them. The CDR3 sequence is CATKDQRTVDEKLFF. CDR3 in DNA: TGTGCCACAAAGGACCAGAGGACTGTGGATGAAAAACTGTTTTTT.

This sequence joins TRBV6-2 or TRBV6-3 and TRBJ2-3, with D possibly matching TRBD2 (5 bases). The CDR3 consists of 13 residues. The V and J ends lost 4 bases and 4 bases respectively, with 9 bases between them. Germline CDR1 is MNHEY and CDR2 is SVGEGT. The CDR3 DNA follows: TGTGCCAGCAGTTGGGCGGGCGCAGATACGCAGTATTTT. Its protein is CASSWAGADTQYF.

V is TRBV5-1 and J is TRBJ2-1; possibly TRBD2 for D (5 bases). Germline CDR1 is SGHRS and CDR2 is YFSETQ. Trimming took off 4 bases at V and 6 bases at J, with 14 bases between the two ends. This CDR3 has 14 amino acids. CDR3 in amino acids: CASSPAGITNEQFF. The CDR3 DNA reads as TGCGCCAGCAGCCCGGCCGGGATCACCAATGAGCAGTTCTTC.

This chain uses TRBV4-3 with TRBJ2-7; no definite D call. V was cut by 0 bases and J by 1 base, with 4 bases left in between. CDR1 and CDR2 from the germline V gene are LGHNA and YSLEER. CDR3 length: 13 amino acids. CDR3: CASSQDMSYEQYF. CDR3 nucleotides: TGCGCCAGCAGCCAAGACATGTCCTACGAGCAGTACTTC.

This chain joins TRBV30 and TRBJ1-2, with 9 bases matching TRBD1. The CDR3 is 13 residues long. V trimming: 5 bases; J trimming: 4 bases; junction bases outside the gene matches: 5. The germline V gene encodes CDR1 GTSNPN and CDR2 SVGIG (reference sequence). The CDR3 region has the DNA TGTGCCTGGGGGCAGGGACAGGGCTATGGCTACACCTTC. Residues: CAWGQGQGYGYTF.

V and J are TRBV28 and TRBJ1-1; 7 bases align to TRBD1. CDR3 size: 15 residues. Germline CDR1 and CDR2: MDHEN and SYDVKM. Trimming removed 7 bases from V and 0 bases from J; junction bases left unmatched: 8. CDR3 in amino acids: CASNTPGQMNTEAFF. The CDR3 DNA follows: TGTGCCAGCAATACCCCGGGACAGATGAACACTGAAGCTTTCTTT.

This clone was observed once. V gene TRBV6-2 or TRBV6-3 combines with J gene TRBJ1-6; D unclear. Germline V gene lookup returns CDR1 MNHEY and CDR2 SVGEGT. The CDR3 is 12 residues long. Trimming stripped 2 bases from V and 8 bases from J, with 4 bases between. CDR3: CASSYPYSPLHF. CDR3 nucleotide sequence: TGTGCCAGCAGTTACCCTTATTCACCCCTCCACTTT.

The chain employs TRBV5-6 and TRBJ2-4, with 7 bases matching TRBD2. The germline V gene has CDR1 SGHDT and CDR2 YYEEEE. CDR3 length equals 18 residues. After removal of 0 bases from V and 1 base from J, the junction contained 10 bases not matched to a gene. The CDR3 region has the DNA TGTGCCAGCAGCTTGGAAGGGCGCGGACTAGGGGCCAAAAACATTCAGTACTTC. This translates into CASSLEGRGLGAKNIQYF.

The chain is built from TRBV5-1 and TRBJ2-7, with TRBD1 matching 8 bases. The CDR3 is 15 residues long. Trimming took 0 bases from V and 4 from J; bases not matched to a gene: 6. The germline V gene encodes CDR1 SGHRS and CDR2 YFSETQ. The CDR3 loop is CASSLEGQDLYEQYF. CDR3 DNA: TGCGCCAGCAGCTTGGAGGGACAGGATCTATACGAGCAGTACTTC.

Here the CDR3 reads CASSEGGNSYEQYF. CDR3 nucleotide sequence: TGTGCCAGCAGTGAAGGTGGCAACTCCTACGAGCAGTACTTC. V is TRBV6-1 and J is TRBJ2-7, with D uncertain. Trimming removed 1 base from V and 0 bases from J, with 7 bases in between. The CDR3 spans 14 residues. The germline gives CDR1 MNHNS, CDR2 SASEGT.

About this clone: The identical CDR3 is also encoded by other nucleotide sequences in the sample. The gene calls are TRBV7-2 and TRBJ2-3; no clear D. This CDR3 spans 12 amino acids. Germline V lookup: CDR1 SGHTA, CDR2 FQGNSA. Trimming removed 3 bases at V and 2 bases at J, with 3 bases between. The CDR3 here is CASSLYTDTQYF. In DNA, the CDR3 is TGTGCCAGCAGCTTGTACACAGATACGCAGTATTTT.

The CDR3 DNA reads as TGTGCCAGCAGCCACAGTCTGACCTACTACAATGAGCAGTTCTTC. As protein: CASSHSLTYYNEQFF. The gene calls are TRBV5-5 and TRBJ2-1; D gene uncertain. The CDR3 has 15 amino acids. Germline V gene sequence: CDR1 SGHKS, CDR2 YYEKEE (reference sequence). V was clipped by 4 bases and J by 3 bases, with 14 bases between them.

The chain couples TRBV19 to TRBJ1-1; no clear D gene. CDR1 is LNHDA and CDR2 is SQIVND in the germline V gene (reference sequence). V was pared by 4 bases and J by 3 bases, with 15 bases between. CDR3 length: 15 amino acids. The CDR3 is CASSTLLGIHTEAFF. The CDR3 DNA sequence: TGTGCCAGTAGTACTCTTCTAGGTATTCACACTGAAGCTTTCTTT.

The chain links TRBV28 to TRBJ2-7; 9 bases map to TRBD1. J was trimmed by 1 base and V by 3 bases; bases with no gene match: 1. This CDR3 has 14 amino acids. Looked up from germline, CDR1 is MDHEN and CDR2 is SYDVKM. CDR3 in amino acids: CASSLGTGSYEQYF. CDR3 nucleotide sequence: TGTGCCAGCAGTTTGGGGACAGGGTCCTACGAGCAGTACTTC.

This clone occurred a few times. The J gene is TRBJ1-5, the V gene TRBV19; D may be TRBD1 (6 bases). Germline CDR1 LNHDA, CDR2 SQIVND (reference sequence). This CDR3 comprises 13 residues. The V end was cut by 7 bases, the J end by 3 bases, with 10 bases between. CDR3 in DNA: TGTGCCAGTACAGGGGAGTACAATCAGCCCCAGCATTTT. Its protein is CASTGEYNQPQHF.

V is TRBV12-5 and J is TRBJ1-5; possibly TRBD1 for D (5 bases). The germline V gene encodes CDR1 LGHNT and CDR2 FRNRAP. There are 18 residues in the CDR3. Trimming shortened V by 0 bases and J by 1 base, and 16 bases separated the two germline ends. The CDR3 DNA is TGTGCTAGTGGTTTGGTACGGCTTGGGGGGGGAAGCAATCAGCCCCAGCATTTT. It encodes CASGLVRLGGGSNQPQHF.

This clone has more than one count but fewer than ten. The chain has TRBV28 and TRBJ2-7; 12 nucleotides line up with TRBD2. V lost 6 bases and J lost 2; bases outside the gene matches: 5. Germline loops: CDR1 MDHEN, CDR2 SYDVKM. This CDR3 spans 15 amino acids. The CDR3 DNA sequence: TGTGCCAGCAGCCTCCGGACTAGCGGGACCTACGAGCAGTACTTC. This sequence encodes CASSLRTSGTYEQYF. The entire variable domain, with the rest obtained from reference TRBV28 and TRBJ2-7, is as follows: DVKVTQSSRYLVKRTGEKVFLECVQDMDHENMFWYRQDPGLGLRLIYFSYDVKMKEKGDIPEGYSVSREKKERFSLILESASTNQTSMYLCASSLRTSGTYEQYFGPGTRLTVT.

The chain has TRBV28 and TRBJ2-3, with a possible D match to TRBD1 (7 bases). The V and J ends lost 0 bases and 4 bases respectively, with 14 bases between them. The CDR3 consists of 16 residues. Germline V CDR1 and CDR2: MDHEN, SYDVKM. The CDR3 loop is CASSLWGGGGADTQYF. The CDR3 nucleotides read TGTGCCAGCAGTTTATGGGGCGGAGGGGGCGCAGATACGCAGTATTTT.